The 18 T cell receptor beta chains below all came from one sample that was sequenced in a study of blood T cell repertoires in COVID-19. Clones were read by immunoSEQ multiplex PCR, and TCRdb kept only the in-frame ones, dropping some. The table includes almost 55,000 clones, roughly 80% detected once. The sequencing sample was made of peripheral blood. Every receptor here comes from a man aged 50 to 60 with acute or convalescent COVID-19.

This chain links TRBV6-5 with TRBJ2-7; 9 bases agree with TRBD2. This CDR3 is 16 amino acids long. The germline CDR1 and CDR2 sequences are MNHEY and SVGAGI. With V trimmed by 2 bases and J by 2 bases, 7 bases remained unmatched. Here the CDR3 reads CASSYHSGSPTYEQYF. CDR3 in DNA: TGTGCCAGCAGTTACCATAGCGGGAGCCCTACCTACGAGCAGTACTTC.

The genes are TRBV4-1 and TRBJ1-6; D might be TRBD1 (6 bases). The CDR3 spans 15 residues. The germline V gene has CDR1 MGHRA and CDR2 YSYEKL. V lost 0 bases and J lost 7, with 10 bases in between. This chain's CDR3 is CASSQDRDKNSPLHF. The CDR3 DNA is TGCGCCAGCAGCCAAGACCGGGACAAGAATTCACCCCTCCACTTT.

The rearrangement links TRBV28 to TRBJ2-7; D is unclear. V was cut by 6 bases and J by 0 bases, with 15 bases left in between. In germline, CDR1 is MDHEN, CDR2 SYDVKM. The CDR3 consists of 15 residues. The CDR3 protein is CASSTLSGSSYEQYF. The CDR3 DNA reads TGTGCCAGCAGCACTCTGTCGGGTAGCTCCTACGAGCAGTACTTC.

CDR3 in DNA: TGTGCCAGCAGTCGGGGACTAGCGGCTTACAATGAGCAGTTCTTC. Translated: CASSRGLAAYNEQFF. V is TRBV7-9 and J is TRBJ2-1, with 11 bases identical to TRBD2. The trim removed 6 bases at V and 4 bases at J, leaving 5 bases unmatched. The germline V gene encodes CDR1 SEHNR and CDR2 FQNEAQ (reference sequence). The CDR3 extends over 15 amino acids.

The chain is built from TRBV6-4 and TRBJ2-1; D is unresolved. This CDR3 is 13 amino acids long. Germline V lookup: CDR1 MRHNA, CDR2 SNTAGT. V was cut by 0 bases and J by 7 bases, with 7 bases left in between. The DNA of the CDR3 is TGTGCCAGCAGTGACTCAGAAGCTAATGAGCAGTTCTTC. This translates into CASSDSEANEQFF.

The chain carries TRBV30 and TRBJ1-2, with 10 bases fitting TRBD1. The CDR3 covers 16 residues. Germline CDR1 GTSNPN, CDR2 SVGIG (reference sequence). Germline trimming cut 0 bases from V and 4 bases from J; bases unmatched to any gene: 8. The DNA of the CDR3 is TGTGCCTGGAGTGTAGGCTCGGGACAGGGGATCTATGGCTACACCTTC. Translated: CAWSVGSGQGIYGYTF.

This chain joins TRBV6-5 and TRBJ2-2, with D possibly TRBD1 on 6 matching bases. The germline V and J ends were trimmed by 0 bases and 3 bases, with 8 bases remaining between them. Germline values: CDR1 MNHEY, CDR2 SVGAGI. This CDR3 is 15 amino acids long. The CDR3 bases are TGTGCCAGCAGTTACTCGGGGGCTGACACCGGGGAGCTGTTTTTT. As protein: CASSYSGADTGELFF.

The chain links TRBV27 to TRBJ2-5; perhaps TRBD2 as D (7 bases). The germline V and J ends were trimmed by 7 bases and 5 bases, with 20 bases remaining between them. This CDR3 spans 15 amino acids. From germline, CDR1 is MNHEY and CDR2 SMNVEV (reference sequence). The CDR3 DNA reads TGTGCCAGCACCCTAGGGGGGAGAGCGGGGGAGACCCAGTACTTC. Translating it yields CASTLGGRAGETQYF.

The chain employs TRBV4-1 and TRBJ1-4; D may be TRBD1 (5 bases). This CDR3 spans 19 amino acids. Trimming removed 2 bases at V and 0 bases at J, with 19 bases between. Germline V gives CDR1 MGHRA, CDR2 YSYEKL. CDR3 amino acids: CASSQSGGSVAATNEKLFF. CDR3 DNA: TGCGCCAGCAGCCAAAGCGGGGGGTCGGTAGCCGCAACTAATGAAAAACTGTTTTTT.

This clone has just one count. The chain joins TRBV13 to TRBJ2-1; 11 positions match TRBD2. CDR1 and CDR2 (germline): PRHDT, FYEKMQ (reference sequence). V lost 5 bases to trimming and J lost 5 bases; unmatched junction nucleotides: 2. This CDR3 spans 14 amino acids. CDR3: CASSEGLADNEQFF. CDR3 in DNA: TGTGCCAGCAGCGAGGGACTAGCGGACAATGAGCAGTTCTTC.

CDR3 region: CASSPQRDADNQPQHF. The CDR3 DNA reads as TGTGCCAGCTCACCACAGAGGGATGCAGACAATCAGCCCCAGCATTTT. This chain links TRBV18 with TRBJ1-5, with D unclear. Trimming shortened V by 1 base and J by 3 bases, and 13 bases separated the two germline ends. Looked up from germline, CDR1 is KGHSH and CDR2 is LQKENI. The CDR3 has 16 amino acids.

V gene TRBV15 combines with J gene TRBJ2-1; 7 bases are a match to TRBD2. The CDR3 length is 17 residues. Per the germline V gene, CDR1 is LNHNV and CDR2 is YYDKDF (reference sequence). The junction had 17 bases not matched to a gene; V was cut back by 3 bases and J by 9 bases. DNA of the CDR3: TGTGCCACCAGCAGGTACCCGCGGCGGAGAAGGGAGGGTGAGCAGTTCTTC. Protein sequence: CATSRYPRRRREGEQFF.

This chain connects TRBV27 to TRBJ2-7, with 7 bases fitting TRBD1. The germline V gene encodes CDR1 MNHEY and CDR2 SMNVEV (reference sequence). The CDR3 runs to 14 residues. With V trimmed by 2 bases and J by 4 bases, 5 bases remained unmatched. The CDR3: CASSLKGARYEQYF. The CDR3 region has the DNA TGTGCCAGCAGTTTAAAGGGGGCAAGGTACGAGCAGTACTTC.

The V gene is TRBV28, the J gene TRBJ2-7; tentatively, D is TRBD2 (6 bases). The V gene's germline CDR1 is MDHEN and CDR2 SYDVKM. The V and J ends lost 2 bases and 0 bases respectively, with 11 bases between them. This CDR3 is built from 15 residues. In nucleotides, the CDR3 is TGTGCCAGCAGTTTAGGAGGGGTTAGCTCCTACGAGCAGTACTTC. As protein: CASSLGGVSSYEQYF.

In this sample, this clone turned up once. V usage is TRBV7-8 and J usage is TRBJ2-7, with D unresolved. The ends were cut back, 6 bases at V and 6 bases at J, with 18 bases in the middle. CDR1 SGHVS and CDR2 FQNEAQ come from the germline V gene. The CDR3 contains 14 residues. CDR3 coding DNA: TGTGCCAGCAGTCAAGGAGTCAACTCCCGCGAGCAGTACTTC. Its translation is CASSQGVNSREQYF.

The J gene is TRBJ2-1, the V gene TRBV6-5, with 9 nucleotides matching TRBD1. The ends lost 5 bases at V and 7 bases at J; junction bases unmatched: 6. There are 14 residues in the CDR3. The germline gives CDR1 MNHEY, CDR2 SVGAGI. The DNA for the CDR3 is TGTGCCAGCAGTCGAGACAGGGGGGGAAATGAGCAGTTCTTC. Protein product: CASSRDRGGNEQFF.

This chain links TRBV18 with TRBJ2-5; 8 positions match TRBD1. After removal of 5 bases from V and 0 bases from J, the junction contained 5 bases not matched to a gene. The CDR3 has 15 residues. CDR1 KGHSH and CDR2 LQKENI come from the germline V gene. Here the CDR3 DNA reads TGTGCCAGCTCAACCTCGACAGGGGACCAAGAGACCCAGTACTTC. Encoded protein: CASSTSTGDQETQYF.

The chain employs TRBV6-5 and TRBJ1-4; the D gene is possibly TRBD1 (6 bases). The V gene's germline CDR1 is MNHEY and CDR2 SVGAGI. V lost 6 bases and J 1 base, leaving 12 bases between the germline ends. The CDR3 is 15 amino acids. The CDR3, as DNA: TGTGCCAGCAGCTTCAGGGGAAGAACTAATGAAAAACTGTTTTTT. Protein product: CASSFRGRTNEKLFF.